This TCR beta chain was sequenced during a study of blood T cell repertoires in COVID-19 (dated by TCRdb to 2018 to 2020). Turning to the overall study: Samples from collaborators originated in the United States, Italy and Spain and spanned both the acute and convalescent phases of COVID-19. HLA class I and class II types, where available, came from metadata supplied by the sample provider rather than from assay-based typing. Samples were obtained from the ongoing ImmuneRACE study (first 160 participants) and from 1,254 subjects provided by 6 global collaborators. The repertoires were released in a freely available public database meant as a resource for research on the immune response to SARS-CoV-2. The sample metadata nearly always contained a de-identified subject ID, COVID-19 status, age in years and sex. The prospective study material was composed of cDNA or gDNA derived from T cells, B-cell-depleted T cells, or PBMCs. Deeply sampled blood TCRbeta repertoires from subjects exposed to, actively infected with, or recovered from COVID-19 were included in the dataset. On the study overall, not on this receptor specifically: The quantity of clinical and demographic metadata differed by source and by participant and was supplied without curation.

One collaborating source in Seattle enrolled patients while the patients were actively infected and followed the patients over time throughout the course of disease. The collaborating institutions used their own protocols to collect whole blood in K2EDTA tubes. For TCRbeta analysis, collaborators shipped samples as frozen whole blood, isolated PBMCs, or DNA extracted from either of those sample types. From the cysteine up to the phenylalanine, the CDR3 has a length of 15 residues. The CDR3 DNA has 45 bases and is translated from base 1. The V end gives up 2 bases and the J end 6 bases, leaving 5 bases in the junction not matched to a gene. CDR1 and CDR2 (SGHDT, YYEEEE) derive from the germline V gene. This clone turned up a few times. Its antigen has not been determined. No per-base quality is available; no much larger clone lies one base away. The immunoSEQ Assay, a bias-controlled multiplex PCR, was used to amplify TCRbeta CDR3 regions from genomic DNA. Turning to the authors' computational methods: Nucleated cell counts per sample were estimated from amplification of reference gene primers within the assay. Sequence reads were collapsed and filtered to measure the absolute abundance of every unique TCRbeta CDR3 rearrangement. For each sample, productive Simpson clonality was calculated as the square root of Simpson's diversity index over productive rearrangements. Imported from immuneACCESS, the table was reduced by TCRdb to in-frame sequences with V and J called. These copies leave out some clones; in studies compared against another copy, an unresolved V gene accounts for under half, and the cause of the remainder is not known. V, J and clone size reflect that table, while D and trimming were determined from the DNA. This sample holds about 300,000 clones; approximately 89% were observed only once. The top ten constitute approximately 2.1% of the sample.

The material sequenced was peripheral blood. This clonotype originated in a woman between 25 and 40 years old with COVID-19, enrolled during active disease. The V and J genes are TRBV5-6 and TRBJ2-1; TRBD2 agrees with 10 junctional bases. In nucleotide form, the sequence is TGTGCCAGCAGCTTAGGAGCGGGAGGGATCAATGAGCAGTTCTTC. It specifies CASSLGAGGINEQFF.